Sequencing of this TCR beta chain was carried out in a study of graft-versus-host responses after intestinal transplantation. About the study: Every transplant recipient was induced with anti-thymocyte globulin, then maintained on tacrolimus and steroids for roughly 3 years. Study-wide findings and caveats: Within the allografts of patients who had graft-donor T cell macrochimerism, graft-versus-host to host-versus-graft clonal ratios were high. Some GvH clones were seen earlier in gut or blood, suggesting intestinal origin. Declining HvG levels early post-transplant were linked to peak circulating GvH clone levels.

Concerning this clone: Its antigen is not known.

Some clones are missing from TCRdb's copy, which holds only in-frame ones; the method was immunoSEQ multiplex PCR. The sample yields roughly 34,000 clones, 94% seen once. This CDR3 is built from 15 residues. Trimming took 0 bases from V and 6 from J; bases not matched to a gene: 2. Germline V gives CDR1 SGHRS, CDR2 YFSETQ. The sample in question was unstimulated CD4+ T cells sorted from spleen or lymph node cells, obtained before transplant. J is TRBJ1-4 and V is TRBV5-1, with 10 bases matching TRBD1. This TCR was sampled from a human donor who was the organ donor for an intestinal transplant. CDR3 sequence: CASSLATGGYEKLFF. The CDR3 nucleotides read TGCGCCAGCAGCTTGGCGACAGGGGGCTATGAAAAACTGTTTTTT.